The rows below give T cell receptor beta chains drawn from one sample of a study of blood T cell repertoires in COVID-19. Here immunoSEQ multiplex PCR was the method, and the copy in TCRdb shows in-frame clones only, minus some. Counted here are around 200,000 clones, 75% to 90% occurring once; the ten biggest clones make up around 20%. Input material: PBMCs or T cells enriched from blood (not recorded which). Every receptor here comes from a man aged 40-55 years who had recovered from COVID-19. CDR3s include the opening cysteine and the closing phenylalanine or tryptophan. Each record gives: V gene, J gene, clone size, D gene, CDR3 DNA, CDR3 protein. The D gene is left open where the match is weak. Only some rows state a clone size, as once, few, many or a class for expanded clones.

v_gene: TRBV11-3; j_gene: TRBJ2-1; abundance: few; d_gene: NA; CDR3nt: TGTGCCAGCAGCCGAGACCCCCCGGGAAGCTATTACAATGAGCAGTTCTTC; CDR3aa: CASSRDPPGSYYNEQFF
v_gene: TRBV12-2; j_gene: TRBJ1-1; abundance: NA; d_gene: NA; CDR3nt: TGTGCAAGTCGCTTACAGAGACAGGGTATTTTTCTCCCGACGAACACTGAAGCTTTCTTT; CDR3aa: CASRLQRQGIFLPTNTEAFF
v_gene: TRBV18; j_gene: TRBJ2-1; abundance: NA; d_gene: TRBD1; CDR3nt: TGTGCCAGCTCACCAGGTAGGGACAGGGAGCAGTTCTTC; CDR3aa: CASSPGRDREQFF
v_gene: TRBV30; j_gene: TRBJ2-1; abundance: NA; d_gene: NA; CDR3nt: TGTGCCTGGAGTTGGGGAGTATGGAATGAGCAGTTCTTC; CDR3aa: CAWSWGVWNEQFF
v_gene: TRBV5-1; j_gene: TRBJ2-5; abundance: NA; d_gene: TRBD1; CDR3nt: TGCGCCAGCAGCTACGGACAGGGGTCAGTAGAGACCCAGTACTTC; CDR3aa: CASSYGQGSVETQYF
v_gene: TRBV28; j_gene: TRBJ2-3; abundance: NA; d_gene: TRBD1; CDR3nt: TGTGCCAGCAGTCTCCTTGGAGGGACAGGGGAAACAGATACGCAGTATTTT; CDR3aa: CASSLLGGTGETDTQYF
v_gene: TRBV6-2/TRBV6-3; j_gene: TRBJ2-7; abundance: NA; d_gene: NA; CDR3nt: TGTGCCAGCAGTTACGGAAGGGACATCTACGAGCAGTACTTC; CDR3aa: CASSYGRDIYEQYF
v_gene: TRBV7-9; j_gene: TRBJ2-6; abundance: NA; d_gene: NA; CDR3nt: TGTGCCAGCAGCTTAGGGCCAGGGGGGGCCAACGTCCTGACTTTC; CDR3aa: CASSLGPGGANVLTF
v_gene: TRBV5-8; j_gene: TRBJ1-2; abundance: NA; d_gene: NA; CDR3nt: TGTGCCAGCAGCAAGGAGACGCGGGGGCGATCTAACTATGGCTACACCTTC; CDR3aa: CASSKETRGRSNYGYTF
v_gene: TRBV7-8; j_gene: TRBJ2-1; abundance: NA; d_gene: TRBD2; CDR3nt: TGTGCCAGCAGCCCCCAACTAGCGGGAGGATACAATGAGCAGTTCTTC; CDR3aa: CASSPQLAGGYNEQFF
v_gene: TRBV10-2; j_gene: TRBJ1-1; abundance: NA; d_gene: NA; CDR3nt: TGCGCCAGCAGTGGCCAACAGGGTAACACTGAAGCTTTCTTT; CDR3aa: CASSGQQGNTEAFF
v_gene: TRBV2; j_gene: TRBJ1-6; abundance: NA; d_gene: TRBD1; CDR3nt: TGTGCCAGCAGGGCCGGGACAGGGGGCGCCCTTTATAATTCACCCCTCCACTTT; CDR3aa: CASRAGTGGALYNSPLHF
v_gene: TRBV24-1; j_gene: TRBJ1-2; abundance: NA; d_gene: TRBD1; CDR3nt: TGTGCCACCAGTGATAATATCGCTACAGGGGACTATGGCTACACCTTC; CDR3aa: CATSDNIATGDYGYTF
v_gene: TRBV5-1; j_gene: TRBJ2-1; abundance: NA; d_gene: TRBD2; CDR3nt: TGCGCCAGCAGCCCAGGGACTAGTTTGGGAAACAATGAGCAGTTCTTC; CDR3aa: CASSPGTSLGNNEQFF
v_gene: TRBV7-9; j_gene: TRBJ1-3; abundance: once; d_gene: NA; CDR3nt: TGTGCCAGCAGCCGGAAGACAGTGTCCTCTGGAAACACCATATATTTT; CDR3aa: CASSRKTVSSGNTIYF
v_gene: TRBV19; j_gene: TRBJ2-2; abundance: few; d_gene: TRBD2; CDR3nt: TGTGCCAGTAGTCCCCTCTCGGGACTAGCTAGGACCGGGGAGCTGTTTTTT; CDR3aa: CASSPLSGLARTGELFF
v_gene: TRBV6-5; j_gene: TRBJ1-3; abundance: NA; d_gene: NA; CDR3nt: TGTGCCAGCAACGACAGGAGCTCTGGAAACACCATATATTTT; CDR3aa: CASNDRSSGNTIYF
v_gene: TRBV7-2; j_gene: TRBJ2-4; abundance: NA; d_gene: TRBD2; CDR3nt: TGTGCCAGCAGCTCACTCGGACTAGCGGGTCCCCACATTCAGTACTTC; CDR3aa: CASSSLGLAGPHIQYF